This TCR beta chain derives from a study of cytomegalovirus exposure and HLA in healthy donors (dated by TCRdb to 2015 to 2018). For the study in its entirety: An earlier analysis of approximately 640 of the donors reported approximately 290 Gb of sequence data and 100 million to 130 million unique TCR beta sequences from about 180 million T cells. An early release covering roughly 580 HLA-typed donors comprised 300 to 350 gigabases of sequencing data and roughly 86 million unique TCR sequences. The study profiled the T cell repertoires of under 850 subjects by immunosequencing and related them to cytomegalovirus serostatus. The aim of the study was to test whether cataloging public T cell receptors could identify signatures of past pathogen exposure. Of the 300 to 450 genotyped donors, 75% to 85% were placed in the genetic ancestry cluster associated with self-reported Caucasian donors. An earlier analysis of 587 of the donors applied high-throughput TCR beta sequencing to assess whether each TCR beta V gene segment acted as functional or pseudogenic. Among roughly 400 genotyped donors of the cohort, an average of about 220,000 unique TCR beta nucleotide sequences was sequenced per donor, of which 15% to 20% were non-productive. HLA typing included class I and class II loci at four-digit resolution. A later genetic analysis used genome-wide SNP genotypes for about 55% of the 666 donors, treating that subset as a discovery cohort. High-throughput TCR immunosequencing, statistical association of individual TCRs with disease status, and machine learning were combined to predict cytomegalovirus infection status. The number of typed donors differed by locus: roughly 629-640 for A, B, C, DRB1 and DQB1; about 520 for DQA1; around 580 for DPA1; and 450 to 480 for DPB1. Donor age, sex, ethnicity and CMV serostatus were collected together with the repertoire data. In addition to the first cohort of hundreds of subjects, a separate validation cohort of 120 different subjects was used. Roughly 5 DR-DQ haplotypes were handled as single units for association and clustering, since linkage in the cohort was strong. To study patterns of TCR occurrence, a later analysis re-analyzed previously published TCR beta repertoires from under 750 donors and added high-resolution HLA genotyping. All discovery cohort repertoires had been generated on a single sequencing platform. Rather than using new phenotypic data, the later analysis identified candidate immune exposures from TCR beta sequences and from how often those sequences occurred across donors.

Of note for this clone: The antigen this receptor binds is unknown. Per-base qualities were not stored, and no clone one base away is much larger.

Library preparation employed the immunoSEQ multiplex PCR assay. A mixture of 60 forward primers for TCR Vbeta segments and 13 reverse primers for TCR Jbeta segments was used in the multiplex PCR. The CDR3 region of rearranged TCR beta genes was amplified from genomic DNA by a multiplex PCR assay. The amplified TCR beta libraries were sequenced on the Illumina HiSeq System as 87-base-pair reads. Per the source publication's procedure: Across the roughly 600 repertoires, a later analysis counted approximately 75 million unique TCR beta chains, roughly 11 million of which were shared by at least two donors. Raw reads were error-corrected and collapsed into unique sequences by a nearest-neighbor algorithm in which closely related sequences were merged to remove PCR and sequencing errors. Alignment of CDR3 sequences to IMGT reference sequences was used to assign V, D and J gene segments. For a sequence to be retained, a match of at least six nucleotides to both a V gene segment and a J gene segment was required. Rearrangements were classified as productive when the CDR3 lacked stop codons and remained in frame with V and J, and all other rearrangements were classified as non-productive. CDR3 was defined according to IMGT convention as the region running from the second conserved V-encoded cysteine to the conserved J-encoded phenylalanine. In an earlier analysis of approximately 500 of the donors, sequences lacking an unambiguous match to a single V gene segment were excluded. An earlier analysis of 450 to 650 of the donors called V segments functional above 56.7% productive rearrangements and segregating when the between-donor standard deviation exceeded 5%. A statistical classification framework was developed to diagnose cytomegalovirus status using the catalog of TCR beta chain sequences. V and J gene assignment, in a later analysis, came from comparing TCR nucleotide sequences with IMGT/GENE-DB human TR gene sequences. Using the TCRdist pipeline, a later analysis assigned CDR3 sequences along with most-parsimonious VDJ recombination scenarios. A later analysis defined each TCR beta chain by its CDR3 amino acid sequence plus V-gene family, and excluded reads lacking a unique V-gene family. To address suspected cross-contamination and a sequencing artifact, a later analysis removed a few hundred highly shared, low-generation-probability nucleotide sequences. In a later analysis, a clonal expansion index for each public chain was calculated from normalized within-repertoire ranks of inferred template counts. In a later analysis, generation probabilities were computed with a VDJ recombination model fitted to out-of-frame rearrangements, and the resulting probabilities were checked against IGoR. In a later analysis, hypergeometric tests were used to score TCR-TCR, TCR-HLA and TCR-CMV co-occurrence, with a repertoire-size bias correction applied to TCR pairs. In a later analysis, false discovery rates were estimated by permuting HLA or CMV assignments 20 times. In a later analysis, co-occurring TCRs were grouped with DBSCAN, and TCRdist sequence similarity was added when clustering was performed within HLA-allele-positive subsets. Repertoires with fewer than 30,000 or more than 120,000 public chains, plus five repertoires with anomalous nucleotide sharing, were excluded from co-occurrence clustering. TCRdb's version of the immuneACCESS table is confined to in-frame rearrangements and falls short of the full clone set. An unresolved V gene accounts for under half of the shortfall where checked; the remainder is of unknown origin. That table furnishes V, J and clone size, whereas the DNA furnished D and trimming. This sample gives over 85,000 clones in total; approximately 71% of them show up just once. More than 9.5% of the sample goes to the ten largest clones.

The cohort consisted of 650 to 700 healthy bone marrow donors. At the time of sampling, all cohort members were nominally healthy, though unrecorded immune exposures were likely present. The donor tested CMV seropositive, placing the donor among the 289 seropositive members of the cohort. Every donor gave a peripheral blood sample, and the peripheral blood mononuclear cells from that sample were used for TCR beta sequencing. Genomic DNA extraction from the blood cell samples was performed with the Qiagen DNeasy Blood Extraction Kit. The study at large found these results: For the cohort, immune exposure information was limited to CMV serostatus. In an earlier analysis of about 540 of the donors, most TCR beta V segments were observed in productive rearrangements about 90% or about 30% of the time, broadly matching IMGT annotations. V-gene and J-gene trimming of TCR beta chains was associated with a missense DCLRE1C variant in a later genetic analysis, and the association was replicated in an independent cohort. In this cohort, only TCR beta chains were sequenced, and detectable features were limited by the absence of alpha or paired-chain data. A total of fewer than 200 TCR beta chains were listed by the study as associated with cytomegalovirus. When HLA alleles, especially DR and DQ, strongly co-occurred, TCR associations were difficult to assign to individual alleles. In a later analysis, HLA-associated TCR beta chains showed more clonal expansion and lower generation probabilities than non-associated chains that were equally common. A later analysis found that TCR association rates varied across HLA loci, with DRB1 alleles showing the most associated TCRs and HLA-C alleles the fewest. Most TCR sequences were seen in very few donors, while some public TCRs were found in many individuals. About 15 rarely observed V segments, including chromosome 9 orphons, were excluded from the earlier analysis of some 590 of the donors because counts were too low. Correlated functional status among segregating V segments might reflect linkage disequilibrium, but an unknown experimental factor could not be ruled out. Three of the identified cytomegalovirus-associated TCR beta chains were confirmed in vitro to be specific for cytomegalovirus antigens. A further reported finding was that TCR beta sequences accurately predicted the HLA-A and HLA-B alleles for most subjects in the first cohort. The authors suggested that the approach could potentially be extended to other disease states and immunological phenotypes. Presence/absence analyses assumed roughly uniform sequencing depth across donors, an assumption that may not hold. A later analysis found that most CMV-associated TCR beta chains appeared HLA-restricted, with HLA associations seemingly driven largely by CMV exposure. At a false discovery rate of 0.05, a later analysis linked about 16,000 TCR beta sequences to specific HLA alleles. According to a later genetic analysis, donors in an Asian-associated ancestry cluster had fewer N-insertions in productive TCRs than the approximately 710-donor mean. A later analysis reported that several top co-occurrence clusters appeared linked to parvovirus B19, influenza, CMV and Epstein-Barr virus. Cytomegalovirus status was reported to be diagnosed by the classifier with high specificity and sensitivity in both the original and validation cohorts. The sequencing pipeline was judged likely to have produced a cluster of highly shared sequence variants as a technical artifact. HLA typing was unavailable for some donors at each locus, so association tests used only the typed subset.

The source material was PBMCs. The clonotype comes from a male donor in good health and CMV-seropositive.

The CDR3 region: CASSISGTVNNYGYTF. The DNA is TGTGCCAGTAGTATATCGGGGACAGTGAATAACTATGGCTACACCTTC. The chain joins TRBV19 to TRBJ1-2; TRBD1 lines up with 7 middle nucleotides. Taken from the germline V gene (reference sequence), the CDR1 and CDR2 loops are LNHDA and SQIVND. The CDR3 goes from the cysteine to the phenylalanine over 16 residues. The DNA shown is the 48-base CDR3, in frame from base 1. Trimmed from V: 2 bases; trimmed from J: 1 base; junction bases lacking a gene match: 7. With all but the CDR3 taken from the reference TRBV19 and TRBJ1-2 genes, the full variable domain is: DGGITQSPKYLFRKEGQNVTLSCEQNLNHDAMYWYRQDPGQGLRLIYYSQIVNDFQKGDIAEGYSVSREKKESFPLTVTSAQKNPTAFYLCASSISGTVNNYGYTFGSGTRLTVV.